These 29 T cell receptor beta chains came from one sample sequenced in a study of radiation and T cells in renal cell carcinoma. Measured with immunoSEQ multiplex PCR; TCRdb has only the in-frame clones, and not every one. This repertoire shows roughly 120,000 clones, about 81% found once; its top ten account for 1.9%. The time point here: blood 2 weeks post-SBRT. As for treatment: 15 Gy SBRT to primary tumor, nephrectomy 4 weeks later. This sample comprised blood, obtained from a patient whose treatment included radiotherapy and nephrectomy. These receptors came from a woman aged 60-75 years with renal cell carcinoma.

The gene calls are TRBV5-4 and TRBJ2-6, with D maybe TRBD1 (7 bases). The CDR3 is 15 residues long. V was pared by 3 bases and J by 2 bases, with 9 bases between. Germline V CDR1 and CDR2: SGHNT, YYREEE (reference sequence). CDR3 in amino acids: CASSSGGPGANVLTF. The CDR3 coding sequence is TGTGCCAGCAGCTCAGGGGGGCCTGGGGCCAACGTCCTGACTTTC.

The chain is built from TRBV9 and TRBJ2-7; tentatively, D is TRBD1 (6 bases). The CDR3 is 15 residues long. CDR1 and CDR2 (germline): SGDLS, YYNGEE. The ends were cut back, 4 bases at V and 3 bases at J, with 17 bases in the middle. In nucleotides, the CDR3 is TGTGCCAGCAGCTCGGACAGTTCACTAATCTACGAGCAGTACTTC. Translating it yields CASSSDSSLIYEQYF.

V usage is TRBV7-2 and J usage is TRBJ1-4, with D unresolved. The V gene lost 2 bases and the J gene lost 13 bases, with 11 bases spanning the gap. The CDR3 has 12 residues. Germline V lookup: CDR1 SGHTA, CDR2 FQGNSA. This CDR3 is CASSLNPRRLFF. CDR3 in DNA: TGTGCCAGCAGCTTAAACCCACGGAGACTGTTTTTT. Variable domain in full (rest from reference TRBV7-2 and TRBJ1-4): GAGVSQSPSNKVTEKGKDVELRCDPISGHTALYWYRQSLGQGLEFLIYFQGNSAPDKSGLPSDRFSAERTGGSVSTLTIQRTQQEDSAVYLCASSLNPRRLFFGSGTQLSVL.

In DNA, the CDR3 is TGTGCCAGCAGTTTATTCAGTGGAATCACGAACACCGGGGAGCTGTTTTTT. Its protein product is CASSLFSGITNTGELFF. V and J are TRBV27 and TRBJ2-2; the D is unclear. V was cut by 1 base and J by 0 bases, with 12 bases left in between. CDR1 and CDR2 from the germline V gene are MNHEY and SMNVEV (reference sequence). This CDR3 contains 17 residues.

For the CDR3, the DNA is TGTGCCAGCAGATACGGGACAGGGATTACCTACGAGCAGTACTTC. Amino acids: CASRYGTGITYEQYF. The genes are TRBV6-5 and TRBJ2-7, with 9 bases aligning to TRBD1. Unmatched junction bases numbered 8, after V lost 6 bases and J lost 2 bases. The CDR3 has 15 residues. Germline loops: CDR1 MNHEY, CDR2 SVGAGI.

There are a few counts of this clone. V usage is TRBV5-6 and J usage is TRBJ1-5; D gene uncertain. CDR3 size: 12 residues. Trimming removed 3 bases at V and 3 bases at J, with 4 bases between. Per the germline V gene, CDR1 is SGHDT and CDR2 is YYEEEE. The CDR3 DNA reads as TGTGCCAGCAGCTCAATCAATCAGCCCCAGCATTTT. Protein product: CASSSINQPQHF.

The chain recombines TRBV7-2 with TRBJ1-1; 7 bases map to TRBD1. Germline V gene lookup returns CDR1 SGHTA and CDR2 FQGNSA. The CDR3 has 14 amino acids. Germline trimming cut 4 bases from V and 4 bases from J; bases unmatched to any gene: 6. CDR3 nucleotide sequence: TGTGCCAGCAGCTCGGGACAGAAGGGCACTGAAGCTTTCTTT. As protein: CASSSGQKGTEAFF. The full variable domain, completed using reference TRBV7-2 and TRBJ1-1, is GAGVSQSPSNKVTEKGKDVELRCDPISGHTALYWYRQSLGQGLEFLIYFQGNSAPDKSGLPSDRFSAERTGGSVSTLTIQRTQQEDSAVYLCASSSGQKGTEAFFGQGTRLTVV.

This chain links TRBV4-1 with TRBJ1-2; 9 bases align to TRBD1. Per germline, CDR1 MGHRA and CDR2 YSYEKL. After removal of 3 bases from V and 7 bases from J, the junction contained 0 bases not matched to a gene. This CDR3 is built from 12 residues. The CDR3 spells CASSQTGGGYTF. The CDR3 bases are TGCGCCAGCAGCCAGACAGGGGGTGGCTACACCTTC.

The chain joins TRBV4-1 to TRBJ2-2; no definite D call. V lost 4 bases to trimming and J lost 3 bases, with 9 bases between them. This CDR3 contains 14 residues. Germline CDR1 MGHRA, CDR2 YSYEKL. CDR3 region: CASSLRRDTGELFF. The DNA of the CDR3 is TGCGCCAGCAGCCTCCGCCGGGACACCGGGGAGCTGTTTTTT.

The rearrangement joins TRBV9 to TRBJ2-1, with a weak D call TRBD1 (6 bases). The CDR3 is 14 residues long. In germline, CDR1 is SGDLS, CDR2 YYNGEE. The V gene lost 4 bases and the J gene lost 7 bases, with 15 bases spanning the gap. In nucleotides, the CDR3 is TGTGCCAGCAGCTCACCAAGGACAGTTAATGAGCAGTTCTTC. Translated, it gives CASSSPRTVNEQFF.

The chain carries TRBV4-1 and TRBJ2-3; a weak D match, TRBD2 (5 bases). Trimming removed 3 bases at V and 0 bases at J, with 10 bases between. This CDR3 is built from 15 residues. Germline V gives CDR1 MGHRA, CDR2 YSYEKL. The CDR3 sequence: CASSQGSGSTDTQYF. The CDR3 DNA is TGCGCCAGCAGCCAGGGAAGCGGAAGCACAGATACGCAGTATTTT.

The rearrangement links TRBV18 to TRBJ1-4; 7 nucleotides align to TRBD1. The ends lost 0 bases at V and 3 bases at J; junction bases unmatched: 10. CDR1 is KGHSH, CDR2 LQKENI, per germline. The length of the CDR3 is 18 residues. CDR3 in DNA: TGTGCCAGCTCACCACCGATGGCAGGGGGTCGTGCTAATGAAAAACTGTTTTTT. It is translated as CASSPPMAGGRANEKLFF.

The chain joins TRBV6-5 to TRBJ2-7; no clear D. The CDR3 has 15 residues. V was shortened by 1 base and J by 5 bases, with 15 bases between the two germline ends. Per germline, CDR1 MNHEY and CDR2 SVGAGI. CDR3 residues: CASSYFNVGRNEQYF. The CDR3, as DNA: TGTGCCAGCAGTTACTTTAACGTGGGTAGGAACGAGCAGTACTTC.

V gene TRBV27 combines with J gene TRBJ2-7, with 13 positions matching TRBD2. CDR1 and CDR2 (germline): MNHEY, SMNVEV (reference sequence). V lost 2 bases to trimming and J lost 3 bases; unmatched junction nucleotides: 7. The CDR3 spans 17 residues. The CDR3 spells CASSLSRGLAGIYEQYF. The CDR3 region has the DNA TGTGCCAGCAGTTTAAGTAGGGGACTAGCGGGAATCTACGAGCAGTACTTC.

In this sample, this clone turned up a few times. V and J are TRBV18 and TRBJ1-1, with D perhaps TRBD1 (5 bases). Looked up from germline, CDR1 is KGHSH and CDR2 is LQKENI. The CDR3 is 12 residues long. V gave up 3 bases and J gave up 10 bases, with 12 bases separating them. DNA of the CDR3: TGTGCCAGCTCACCTGGCGGGGCAGTAGCTTTCTTT. Protein product: CASSPGGAVAFF. Drawing the rest from reference TRBV18 and TRBJ1-1, the complete variable domain is NAGVMQNPRHLVRRRGQEARLRCSPMKGHSHVYWYRQLPEEGLKFMVYLQKENIIDESGMPKERFSAEFPKEGPSILRIQQVVRGDSAAYFCASSPGGAVAFFGQGTRLTVV.

This chain connects TRBV5-1 to TRBJ2-3; no definite D call. Deletions cut 0 bases from V and 6 bases from J, with 8 bases between. Per germline, CDR1 SGHRS and CDR2 YFSETQ. This CDR3 has 13 amino acids. The chain's CDR3 is CASSLVVSDTQYF. CDR3 coding DNA: TGCGCCAGCAGCTTGGTTGTATCGGATACGCAGTATTTT.

The J gene is TRBJ1-1, the V gene TRBV29-1; D is undetermined. Trimming left V 2 bases short and J 1 base short, with 11 bases between. The CDR3 contains 14 residues. Germline V CDR1 and CDR2: SQVTM, ANQGSEA. The CDR3 nucleotides read TGCAGCGTTGAAAGGCCAGCTAGGAACACTGAAGCTTTCTTT. This sequence encodes CSVERPARNTEAFF. Full variable domain (outside the CDR3, taken from reference TRBV29-1 and TRBJ1-1): SAVISQKPSRDICQRGTSLTIQCQVDSQVTMMFWYRQQPGQSLTLIATANQGSEATYESGFVIDKFPISRPNLTFSTLTVSNMSPEDSSIYLCSVERPARNTEAFFGQGTRLTVV.

The CDR3 DNA sequence: TGTGCCAGCAGTGATCTTCGGGGTTCTGAAGCTTTCTTT. Its translation is CASSDLRGSEAFF. V and J are TRBV2 and TRBJ1-1; no firm D call. This CDR3 region has 13 residues. V was clipped by 3 bases and J by 6 bases, with 11 bases between them. Per the germline V gene, CDR1 is SNHLY and CDR2 is FYNNEI.

This clone has a handful of counts. This chain connects TRBV6-1 to TRBJ1-1; D gene unclear. This CDR3 is 12 amino acids long. Germline CDR1 and CDR2: MNHNS and SASEGT. The V end was cut by 6 bases, the J end by 8 bases, with 13 bases between. The CDR3 protein is CASSVNSLEAFF. Written as DNA, the CDR3 is TGTGCCAGCAGCGTTAACAGCTTAGAAGCTTTCTTT.

The rearrangement joins TRBV15 to TRBJ1-2, with 10 bases matching TRBD1. Germline V CDR1 and CDR2: LNHNV, YYDKDF (reference sequence). The CDR3 consists of 17 residues. V was pared by 6 bases and J by 0 bases, with 10 bases of the junction left unmatched. The CDR3: CATRKGQGLGSNYGYTF. The CDR3 DNA reads TGTGCCACCAGAAAGGGACAGGGGCTGGGATCTAACTATGGCTACACCTTC.

J is TRBJ1-5 and V is TRBV19; 9 bases line up with TRBD1. Trimming at V came to 4 bases and at J to 6 bases, leaving 4 bases not matched to a gene. Germline CDR1 LNHDA, CDR2 SQIVND (reference sequence). The length of the CDR3 is 14 residues. CDR3 residues: CASSRTGGLQPQHF. The CDR3 DNA reads TGTGCCAGTAGTAGAACAGGGGGCCTTCAGCCCCAGCATTTT.

This clone has ten or more counts. V and J are TRBV7-9 and TRBJ1-2; 7 bases agree with TRBD1. The germline V gene encodes CDR1 SEHNR and CDR2 FQNEAQ (reference sequence). The CDR3 runs to 12 residues. With 8 bases clipped from V and 7 bases from J, the junction kept 7 bases outside the gene matches. The CDR3 loop reads CASVTGSRGYTF. The DNA for the CDR3 is TGTGCCAGCGTGACAGGGTCACGTGGCTACACCTTC.

The rearrangement links TRBV11-2 to TRBJ1-3; D ambiguous. The CDR3 has 11 residues. CDR1 and CDR2 from the germline V gene are SGHAT and FQNNGV. Trimming took 7 bases from V and 11 from J, leaving 12 bases between them. The CDR3 bases are TGTGCCAGCACTCTAATCGTGGCCATATATTTT. Amino acids: CASTLIVAIYF.

The chain has TRBV6-1 and TRBJ2-3; no reliable D call. Germline CDR1 and CDR2: MNHNS and SASEGT. The ends were cut back, 4 bases at V and 6 bases at J, with 14 bases in the middle. The CDR3 runs 14 residues. The CDR3 is CASSVPKPHDTQYF. CDR3 nucleotide sequence: TGTGCCAGCAGTGTTCCGAAGCCCCACGATACGCAGTATTTT.

This clone showed up just a few times. The chain employs TRBV19 and TRBJ2-7; 8 bases are shared with TRBD1. The CDR3 spans 12 residues. V shed 8 bases, J shed 2 bases, and the junction held 2 bases outside the gene matches. CDR1 and CDR2 (germline): LNHDA, SQIVND (reference sequence). CDR3 loop: CASGQGTYEQYF. CDR3 nucleotide sequence: TGTGCCAGTGGACAGGGCACCTACGAGCAGTACTTC.

The J gene is TRBJ2-1, the V gene TRBV4-3; D is uncertain. Per the germline V gene, CDR1 is LGHNA and CDR2 is YSLEER. The CDR3 spans 13 residues. Trimming cost V 3 bases and J 8 bases, with 11 bases left between them. The CDR3 coding sequence is TGCGCCAGCAGCCATCGATTTGGGGATGAGCAGTTCTTC. Protein product: CASSHRFGDEQFF.

Here the CDR3 DNA reads TGCGCCAGCAGCTTGTTGGGGGCGAATCAGCCCCAGCATTTT. This gives the protein CASSLLGANQPQHF. The genes are TRBV5-1 and TRBJ1-5, with D possibly TRBD1 on 6 matching bases. V lost 1 base, J lost 4 bases, and 9 bases lay in between. Germline CDR1 reads SGHRS; CDR2 reads YFSETQ. This CDR3 comprises 14 residues.

The sample holds a few counts of this clone. J is TRBJ1-2 and V is TRBV14; a weak D match, TRBD1 (6 bases). The germline CDR1 and CDR2 sequences are SGHDN and FVKESK. Trimming shortened V by 8 bases and J by 6 bases, and 16 bases separated the two germline ends. The CDR3 is made up of 13 amino acids. The CDR3 DNA reads as TGTGCCAGCGTCTCCTCGGGGGGGCATGGCTACACCTTC. Its protein is CASVSSGGHGYTF.

The chain links TRBV19 to TRBJ2-7, with D possibly TRBD1 on 5 matching bases. The V gene's germline CDR1 is LNHDA and CDR2 SQIVND (reference sequence). The V end lost 5 bases, the J end lost 4 bases, and 18 bases lay between the germline ends. The CDR3 is 15 residues long. The CDR3 here is CASSPRTRSSYEQYF. CDR3 bases: TGTGCCAGTAGTCCTCGGACAAGAAGTTCGTACGAGCAGTACTTC.